This T cell receptor beta chain was sequenced for a study of cytomegalovirus exposure and HLA in healthy donors (dated by TCRdb to about 2017). With regard to the full study: The 700 or so repertoires of the first cohort and the 120 validation repertoires were produced on the same platform, according to a later analysis. In addition to the first cohort of about 650 subjects, a separate validation cohort of 120 different subjects was used. To predict cytomegalovirus infection status, the study brought together high-throughput TCR immunosequencing, statistical association of individual TCRs with disease status, and machine learning. The study aimed to test whether signatures of past pathogen exposure could be identified by cataloging public T cell receptors.

Libraries were prepared through the immunoSEQ multiplex PCR assay. Under the source paper's analysis protocol: A statistical classification framework was built to diagnose cytomegalovirus status from the catalog of TCR beta chain sequences. As stored in TCRdb, this immuneACCESS dataset retains in-frame rearrangements with V and J assigned. A fraction of the clones does not appear; measured against another copy, unresolved V genes explain less than half of the discrepancy, and the remainder lacks a known reason. Clone size and the V and J calls come from that table; the DNA yielded D and trimming. In all, the sample holds some 240,000 clones, and approximately 87% of those were seen once. The ten largest clones represent 5.5% to 6.5% of the sample. Donors formed part of the validation cohort, which comprised over a hundred subjects and was distinct from the first cohort of 666 subjects. In the case of this clone: Its antigen remains undetermined. No qualities accompany the bases; no much larger clone lies one base away.

Measured from the cysteine to the phenylalanine, the CDR3 is 12 residues long. Kept here is only the CDR3 DNA, which spans 36 bases and is read in frame from base 1. Between the V and J ends, shortened by 7 bases and 4 bases respectively, the junction contains 10 bases. Sequences MNHEY (CDR1) and SMNVEV (CDR2) are obtained from the germline V gene (reference sequence). What the study reported, not specific to this receptor: While some public TCRs were present in many individuals, most TCR sequences turned up only very rarely across donors. A later analysis found that TCRs clustered in the first cohort also tended to co-occur in the 95 to 150 validation repertoires, with just under 95% of cluster scores above 0. In vitro tests confirmed that a few of the cytomegalovirus-associated TCR beta chains recognize cytomegalovirus antigens. The authors suggested that the approach could potentially be generalized to other disease states and immunological phenotypes. All 120 repertoires were used to score co-occurrence in the validation cohort in a later analysis, because that analysis had no HLA typing for the cohort. A total of 150 to 200 TCR beta chains were listed by the study as associated with cytomegalovirus. The classifier was reported to diagnose cytomegalovirus status with high specificity and sensitivity in both the original cohort and the validation cohort.

Material for sequencing was PBMCs. The rearranged chain carries TRBV27 and TRBJ1-1; there is no confident call for the D gene. This clonotype originated in a woman aged 18-30 years in good health and CMV-seronegative. The CDR3: CASIGGSTEAFF. The DNA is TGTGCCAGCATCGGAGGAAGCACTGAAGCTTTCTTT.